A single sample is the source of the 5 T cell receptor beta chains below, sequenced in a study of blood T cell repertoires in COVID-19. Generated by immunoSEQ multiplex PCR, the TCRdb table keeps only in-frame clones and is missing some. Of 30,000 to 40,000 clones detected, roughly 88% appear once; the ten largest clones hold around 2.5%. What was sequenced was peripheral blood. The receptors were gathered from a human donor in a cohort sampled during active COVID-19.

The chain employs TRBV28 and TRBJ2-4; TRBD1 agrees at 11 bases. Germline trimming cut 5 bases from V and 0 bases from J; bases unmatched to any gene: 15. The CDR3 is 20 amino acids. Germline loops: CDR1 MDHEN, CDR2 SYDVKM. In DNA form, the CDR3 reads TGTGCCAGCAGTCCGCCTTGGGACAGGGGGTTTTCGGGAGCCAAAAACATTCAGTACTTC. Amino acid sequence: CASSPPWDRGFSGAKNIQYF.

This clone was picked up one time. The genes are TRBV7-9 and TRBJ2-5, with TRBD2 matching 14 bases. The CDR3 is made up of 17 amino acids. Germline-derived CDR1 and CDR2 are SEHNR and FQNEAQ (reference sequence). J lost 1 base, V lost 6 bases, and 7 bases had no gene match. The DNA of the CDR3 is TGTGCCAGCAGAGCTGGGACTAGCGGGGGCACCCAAGAGACCCAGTACTTC. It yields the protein CASRAGTSGGTQETQYF.

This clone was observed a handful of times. The CDR3: CASSQARDRPYF. In DNA, the CDR3 is TGTGCCAGCAGCCAAGCCCGGGACAGGCCTTACTTC. The chain couples TRBV14 to TRBJ2-7, with 8 bases aligning to TRBD1. The germline V gene has CDR1 SGHDN and CDR2 FVKESK. The junction had 6 bases not matched to a gene; V was cut back by 1 base and J by 13 bases. The CDR3 loop spans 12 amino acids.

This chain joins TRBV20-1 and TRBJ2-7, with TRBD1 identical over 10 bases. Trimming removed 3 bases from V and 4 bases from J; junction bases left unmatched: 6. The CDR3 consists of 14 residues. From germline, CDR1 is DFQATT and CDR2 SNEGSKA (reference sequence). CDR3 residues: CSASQTGGGYEQYF. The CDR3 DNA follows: TGCAGTGCTAGTCAGACAGGGGGCGGTTACGAGCAGTACTTC.

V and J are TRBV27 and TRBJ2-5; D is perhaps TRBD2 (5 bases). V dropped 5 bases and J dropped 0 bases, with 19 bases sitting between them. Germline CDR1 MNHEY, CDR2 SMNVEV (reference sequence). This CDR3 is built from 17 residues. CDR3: CASSPLLRGPNQETQYF. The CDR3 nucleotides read TGTGCCAGCAGTCCTCTACTGCGCGGGCCCAACCAAGAGACCCAGTACTTC.